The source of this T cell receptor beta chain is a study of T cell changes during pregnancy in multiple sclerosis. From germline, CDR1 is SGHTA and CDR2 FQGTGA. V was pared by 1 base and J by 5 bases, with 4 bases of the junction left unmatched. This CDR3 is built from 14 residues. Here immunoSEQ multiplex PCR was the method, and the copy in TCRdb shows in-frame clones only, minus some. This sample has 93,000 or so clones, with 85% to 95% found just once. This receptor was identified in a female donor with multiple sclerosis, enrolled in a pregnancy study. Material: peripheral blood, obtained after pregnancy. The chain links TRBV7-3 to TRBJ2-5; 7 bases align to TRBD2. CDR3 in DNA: TGTGCCAGCAGCTTAAGCGGGGAGGGGGAGACCCAGTACTTC. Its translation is CASSLSGEGETQYF.